Below are 22 T cell receptor beta chains sequenced from a single sample in a study of T cells after yellow fever vaccination. TCRdb processed the 5' RACE reads anew with MiXCR; each CDR3 protein has one entry. The sample carries about 300,000 distinct CDR3 sequences, approximately 10% recorded once. The sequencing used CD4+ T cells sorted from PBMCs, collected 5 days after the yellow fever booster vaccination. The receptors shown here come from a man aged 18-30 years who received the YFV17D yellow fever vaccine.

This rearrangement joins TRBV6-2 or TRBV6-3 to TRBJ1-1; the match to TRBD1 covers 10 bases. Germline lookup yields CDR1 MNHEY and CDR2 SVGEGT. This CDR3 comprises 17 residues. J lost 4 bases, V lost 8 bases, and 16 bases had no gene match. CDR3 protein: CASQSRQGAKGGTEAFF. For the CDR3, the DNA is TGTGCCAGCCAGAGCCGACAGGGGGCTAAGGGGGGCACTGAAGCTTTCTTT.

This clonotype has more than one count but fewer than ten. The rearrangement links TRBV7-8 to TRBJ2-3; TRBD2 matches 7 bases. This CDR3 comprises 15 residues. Germline V CDR1 and CDR2: SGHVS, FQNEAQ. With 5 bases clipped from V and 9 bases from J, the junction kept 14 bases outside the gene matches. CDR3 region: CASSAGTGTTQTQYF. The CDR3, as DNA: TGTGCCAGCAGCGCGGGGACCGGGACTACCCAGACGCAGTATTTT. The variable domain in full, completed from reference TRBV7-8 and TRBJ2-3, reads GAGVSQSPRYKVAKRGQDVALRCDPISGHVSLFWYQQALGQGPEFLTYFQNEAQLDKSGLPSDRFFAERPEGSVSTLKIQRTQQEDSAVYLCASSAGTGTTQTQYFGPGTRLTVL.

The chain links TRBV5-1 to TRBJ2-5; 9 bases line up with TRBD1. Germline lookup yields CDR1 SGHRS and CDR2 YFSETQ. CDR3 length: 18 residues. Trimming took 4 bases from V and 4 from J; bases not matched to a gene: 17. CDR3 nucleotides: TGCGCCAGCAGCCTAGGTGTTGCCGGGACAGGGTATTTAGAGACCCAGTACTTC. Its protein is CASSLGVAGTGYLETQYF.

Worth noting for this clonotype: Since a much larger clone is just one base distant, this may be a read error. V usage is TRBV7-2 and J usage is TRBJ2-1; D unresolved. From germline, CDR1 is SGHTA and CDR2 FQGNSA. The CDR3 sequence is 14 residues long. Here the CDR3 reads CSSSLERVRNEQFF. The CDR3 DNA follows: TGTTCCAGCAGCCTTGAACGGGTTCGTAATGAGCAGTTCTTC.

This clonotype has just a few counts. V usage is TRBV7-6 and J usage is TRBJ2-7, with 9 bases aligning to TRBD1. Losses at the gene ends were 5 bases for V and 1 base for J; bases not matched to a gene: 15. CDR3 length: 18 residues. The germline CDR1 and CDR2 sequences are SGHVS and FNYEAQ. CDR3 nucleotides: TGTGCCAGCAGCAGTAAGGGGATGCGGACAGGGGAGTCCTACGAGCAGTACGTC. Translating gives CASSSKGMRTGESYEQYV.

This clonotype has at least ten counts. The J gene is TRBJ1-6, the V gene TRBV6-2 or TRBV6-3; unclear D gene. Germline values: CDR1 MNHEY, CDR2 SVGEGT. This CDR3 has 12 amino acids. Trimming cost V 6 bases and J 9 bases, with 9 bases left between them. CDR3 residues: CASSLQASPLHF. CDR3 bases: TGTGCCAGCAGCTTGCAAGCTTCACCCCTCCACTTT.

The rearrangement links TRBV5-1 to TRBJ1-6; 12 positions match TRBD1. CDR3 length equals 14 residues. Trimming at V came to 4 bases and at J to 11 bases, leaving 4 bases not matched to a gene. Germline assignment: CDR1 SGHRS and CDR2 YFSETQ. The CDR3 coding sequence is TGCGCCAGCAGCGCGGGACAGGGGGCTCCACCCCTCCACTTT. Encoded protein: CASSAGQGAPPLHF.

The CDR3 loop reads CASSPVSRRNTEAFF. In nucleotides, the CDR3 is TGTGCCAGCAGCCCGGTATCACGAAGGAACACTGAAGCTTTCTTT. The rearrangement links TRBV7-2 to TRBJ1-1; D not certain. The CDR3 has 15 amino acids. Trimming pared 5 bases from V and 1 base from J, leaving 14 bases between. Looked up from germline, CDR1 is SGHTA and CDR2 is FQGNSA.

The V call is TRBV5-4, the J call TRBJ2-6; 8 nucleotides match TRBD1. Per the germline V gene, CDR1 is SGHNT and CDR2 is YYREEE (reference sequence). The ends lost 4 bases at V and 1 base at J; junction bases unmatched: 7. CDR3 length: 17 amino acids. The CDR3 sequence: CASSPDRGFSGANVLTF. The CDR3 DNA is TGTGCCAGCAGCCCCGACAGGGGCTTTTCTGGGGCCAACGTCCTGACTTTC. The variable domain in full, completed from reference TRBV5-4 and TRBJ2-6, reads ETGVTQSPTHLIKTRGQQVTLRCSSQSGHNTVSWYQQALGQGPQFIFQYYREEENGRGNFPPRFSGLQFPNYSSELNVNALELDDSALYLCASSPDRGFSGANVLTFGAGSRLTVL.

There are a few counts of this clonotype. The V call is TRBV7-2, the J call TRBJ2-7, with D possibly TRBD2 on 6 matching bases. V lost 5 bases, J lost 2 bases, and 16 bases lay in between. The length of the CDR3 is 15 residues. CDR1 is SGHTA, CDR2 FQGNSA, per germline. CDR3 amino acids: CASSGDGGPTYEQYF. For the CDR3, the DNA is TGTGCCAGCAGCGGGGACGGGGGACCGACCTACGAGCAGTACTTC.

CDR3 nucleotide sequence: TGCGCCAGCGCGGCGACCAAAGAGACCCAGTACTTC. Its translation: CASAATKETQYF. This sequence joins TRBV5-1 and TRBJ2-5; D is uncertain. CDR1 and CDR2 from the germline V gene are SGHRS and YFSETQ. The CDR3 loop spans 12 amino acids. With 7 bases removed from V and 3 bases from J, the gap between germline ends came to 10 bases.

The chain links TRBV7-3 to TRBJ2-3, with D maybe TRBD2 (6 bases). Trimming left V 3 bases short and J 3 bases short, with 10 bases between. The CDR3 length is 14 residues. Germline values: CDR1 SGHTA, CDR2 FQGTGA. In nucleotides, the CDR3 is TGTGCCAGCAGCTTGACTAGGGAAACAGATACGCAGTATTTT. As protein: CASSLTRETDTQYF. Together with reference TRBV7-3 and TRBJ2-3, the CDR3 gives the full variable domain: GAGVSQTPSNKVTEKGKYVELRCDPISGHTALYWYRQSLGQGPEFLIYFQGTGAADDSGLPNDRFFAVRPEGSVSTLKIQRTERGDSAVYLCASSLTRETDTQYFGPGTRLTVL.

The gene calls are TRBV4-3 and TRBJ2-3; 11 bases map to TRBD2. Germline V CDR1 and CDR2: LGHNA, YSLEER. This CDR3 has 17 residues. V lost 0 bases and J lost 6; bases outside the gene matches: 8. CDR3 DNA: TGCGCCAGCAGCCAAGATATAGCGGGGGGGCTCGGGGATACGCAGTATTTT. Encoded protein: CASSQDIAGGLGDTQYF.

The J gene is TRBJ2-1, the V gene TRBV5-1; possible D gene TRBD1, 6 bases. V gave up 4 bases and J gave up 0 bases, with 8 bases separating them. The CDR3 runs 14 residues. Germline CDR1 reads SGHRS; CDR2 reads YFSETQ. The CDR3 protein is CASSQGNSYNEQFF. CDR3 bases: TGCGCCAGCAGCCAGGGGAACTCCTACAATGAGCAGTTCTTC.

J is TRBJ2-3 and V is TRBV7-3; no clear D gene. Looked up from germline, CDR1 is SGHTA and CDR2 is FQGTGA. V gave up 5 bases and J gave up 4 bases, with 10 bases separating them. The CDR3 has 13 amino acids. Here the CDR3 reads CASSPSSSDTQYF. DNA of the CDR3: TGTGCCAGCAGCCCGTCGAGTTCAGATACGCAGTATTTT.

In its sample, this clonotype was seen many times. J is TRBJ1-4 and V is TRBV27; 9 bases are a match to TRBD1. The germline gives CDR1 MNHEY, CDR2 SMNVEV (reference sequence). V dropped 5 bases and J dropped 5; count of bases not matched to a gene: 3. The CDR3 extends over 14 amino acids. The CDR3 DNA follows: TGTGCCAGCAGTCCGGACAGGGGCAATGAAAAACTGTTTTTT. Translation gives CASSPDRGNEKLFF. The full variable domain, with the rest looked up from reference TRBV27 and TRBJ1-4, is EAQVTQNPRYLITVTGKKLTVTCSQNMNHEYMSWYRQDPGLGLRQIYYSMNVEVTDKGDVPEGYKVSRKEKRNFPLILESPSPNQTSLYFCASSPDRGNEKLFFGSGTQLSVL.

V is TRBV6-5 and J is TRBJ2-7; TRBD1 is a possible D gene (6 bases). Looked up from germline, CDR1 is MNHEY and CDR2 is SVGAGI. This CDR3 is 14 amino acids long. With 6 bases removed from V and 0 bases from J, the gap between germline ends came to 12 bases. The CDR3 here is CASSRDTDSYEQYF. The CDR3 nucleotides are TGTGCCAGCAGCCGGGACACCGACTCCTACGAGCAGTACTTC.

The gene calls are TRBV18 and TRBJ2-2; 7 bases are shared with TRBD2. Germline V CDR1 and CDR2: KGHSH, LQKENI. With V trimmed by 0 bases and J by 2 bases, 3 bases remained unmatched. The length of the CDR3 is 16 residues. Here the CDR3 DNA reads TGTGCCAGCTCACCACCGACGGGGGGTAACACCGGGGAGCTGTTTTTT. This encodes CASSPPTGGNTGELFF.

This clonotype was observed a few times. The chain joins TRBV7-3 to TRBJ2-1; TRBD1 matches at 9 bases. Per germline, CDR1 SGHTA and CDR2 FQGTGA. The CDR3 sequence is 14 residues long. Unmatched junction bases numbered 3, after V lost 4 bases and J lost 5 bases. DNA for the CDR3: TGTGCCAGCAGCTCACAGGGGGCCGACAATGAGCAGTTCTTC. Translation: CASSSQGADNEQFF.

This clonotype was recorded a few times. The rearrangement uses TRBV6-2 or TRBV6-3 and TRBJ1-5; D possibly corresponds to TRBD1 (6 bases). The germline V gene encodes CDR1 MNHEY and CDR2 SVGEGT. The CDR3 contains 15 residues. V gave up 5 bases and J gave up 1 base, with 12 bases separating them. The CDR3 nucleotides are TGTGCCAGCAGTACAGGGAGATCCAGCAATCAGCCCCAGCATTTT. Translation: CASSTGRSSNQPQHF.

A few counts support this clonotype. This sequence joins TRBV5-4 and TRBJ1-4, with a possible D match to TRBD1 (5 bases). Germline V lookup: CDR1 SGHNT, CDR2 YYREEE (reference sequence). The CDR3 runs to 16 residues. V was cut by 0 bases and J by 4 bases, with 13 bases left in between. The CDR3 sequence: CASSLDRITHNEKLFF. CDR3 bases: TGTGCCAGCAGCTTGGACAGGATAACCCATAATGAAAAACTGTTTTTT.

This clonotype was seen more than once but under ten times. This chain links TRBV12-3 or TRBV12-4 with TRBJ1-1, with D hard to call. This CDR3 is built from 14 residues. V was clipped by 2 bases and J by 5 bases, with 12 bases between them. The CDR3 sequence: CASSLMGTVTEAFF. The DNA for the CDR3 is TGTGCCAGCAGTTTAATGGGTACCGTTACTGAAGCTTTCTTT.